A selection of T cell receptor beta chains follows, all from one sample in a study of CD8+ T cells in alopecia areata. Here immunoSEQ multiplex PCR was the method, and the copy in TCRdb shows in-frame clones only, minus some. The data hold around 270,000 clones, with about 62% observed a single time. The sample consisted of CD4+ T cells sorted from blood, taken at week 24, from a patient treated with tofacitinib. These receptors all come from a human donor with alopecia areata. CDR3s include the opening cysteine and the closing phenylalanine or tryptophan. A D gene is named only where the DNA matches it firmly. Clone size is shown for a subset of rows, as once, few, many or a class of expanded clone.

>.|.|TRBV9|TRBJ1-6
CASSVLDSGNSPLHF
TGTGCCAGCAGCGTATTGGACTCGGGGAATTCACCCCTCCACTTT
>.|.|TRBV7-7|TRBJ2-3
CASSRPGTDTQYF
TGTGCTAGCAGCCGCCCAGGCACAGATACGCAGTATTTT
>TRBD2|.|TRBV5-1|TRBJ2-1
CASSLAGTSLQGEQFF
TGCGCCAGCAGCTTGGCCGGGACTAGCCTACAGGGTGAGCAGTTCTTC
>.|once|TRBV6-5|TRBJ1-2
CATVPARGGYTF
TGTGCCACCGTCCCGGCCCGGGGCGGCTACACCTTC
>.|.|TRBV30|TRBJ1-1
CAWSVGQQNTEAFF
TGTGCCTGGAGTGTAGGGCAGCAGAACACTGAAGCTTTCTTT
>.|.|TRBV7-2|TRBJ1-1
CASIPPYQGSTEAFF
TGTGCCAGCATTCCCCCTTACCAGGGATCCACTGAAGCTTTCTTT
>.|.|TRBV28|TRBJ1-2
CASSLYRGGYTF
TGTGCCAGCAGTTTATATCGGGGTGGCTACACCTTC
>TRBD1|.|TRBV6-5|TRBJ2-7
CASSAGTGDYEQYF
TGTGCCAGCAGCGCCGGGACAGGGGACTACGAGCAGTACTTC
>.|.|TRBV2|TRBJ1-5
CASSESGPDQPQHF
TGTGCCAGCAGTGAATCAGGGCCCGATCAGCCCCAGCATTTT
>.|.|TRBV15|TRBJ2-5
CATSRSLEGETQYF
TGTGCCACCAGCAGATCCTTAGAAGGAGAGACCCAGTACTTC
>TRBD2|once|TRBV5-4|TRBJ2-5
CASSLQSGGVWAQYF
TGTGCCAGCAGCTTACAAAGCGGGGGTGTCTGGGCCCAGTACTTC
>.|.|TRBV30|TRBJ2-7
CACARGATRYEQYF
TGTGCCTGCGCCAGGGGCGCAACCCGCTACGAGCAGTACTTC
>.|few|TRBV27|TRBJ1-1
CASSLFGGPDTEAFF
TGTGCCAGCAGTTTATTCGGGGGGCCGGACACTGAAGCTTTCTTT
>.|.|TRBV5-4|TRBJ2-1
CASSPIPSYNEQFF
TGTGCCAGCAGCCCCATCCCGTCTTACAATGAGCAGTTCTTC
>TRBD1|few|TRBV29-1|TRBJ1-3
CSADRVGGNTIYF
TGCAGCGCTGACAGGGTGGGTGGAAACACCATATATTTT
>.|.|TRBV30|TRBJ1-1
CAWSSSEGRGAFF
TGTGCCTGGAGTTCGTCGGAAGGTCGGGGAGCTTTCTTT
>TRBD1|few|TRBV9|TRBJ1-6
CASSLGQSNSPLHF
TGTGCCAGCAGCCTGGGACAGTCGAATTCACCCCTCCACTTT
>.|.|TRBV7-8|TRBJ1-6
CASSHTLPTPLHF
TGTGCCAGCAGCCATACCCTGCCCACACCCCTCCACTTT
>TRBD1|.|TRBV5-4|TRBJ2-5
CASSTQGAQETQYF
TGTGCCAGCAGCACTCAGGGGGCTCAAGAGACCCAGTACTTC
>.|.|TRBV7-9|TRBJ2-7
CASSAQGRYEQYF
TGTGCCAGCAGCGCACAGGGGAGGTACGAGCAGTACTTC
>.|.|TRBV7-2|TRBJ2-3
CASSPAGVSTDTQYF
TGTGCCAGCAGCCCGGCCGGGGTTAGCACAGATACGCAGTATTTT
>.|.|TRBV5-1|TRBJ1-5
CASSLGDPNQPQHF
TGCGCCAGCAGCTTGGGGGACCCCAATCAGCCCCAGCATTTT
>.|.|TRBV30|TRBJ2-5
CAWLPGNGVVQETQYF
TGTGCCTGGCTTCCTGGCAATGGTGTGGTCCAAGAGACCCAGTACTTC
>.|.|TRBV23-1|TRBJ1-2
CAREDSNYGYTF
TGCGCCCGTGAGGACAGCAACTATGGCTACACCTTC
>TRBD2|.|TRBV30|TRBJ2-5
CAWSVRASGGWKTQYF
TGTGCCTGGAGTGTACGGGCTAGCGGGGGGTGGAAGACCCAGTACTTC
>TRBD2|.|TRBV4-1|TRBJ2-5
CASSQMLREARETQYF
TGCGCCAGCAGCCAGATGTTGCGGGAGGCGAGGGAGACCCAGTACTTC
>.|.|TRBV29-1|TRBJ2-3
CSAGSGVPTQYF
TGCAGCGCTGGATCGGGAGTACCTACGCAGTATTTT
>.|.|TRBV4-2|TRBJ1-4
CASSQETGRNEKLFF
TGTGCCAGCAGCCAAGAAACGGGTAGGAATGAAAAACTGTTTTTT
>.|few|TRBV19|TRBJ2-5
CASSMNFQETQYF
TGTGCCAGTAGTATGAACTTCCAAGAGACCCAGTACTTC
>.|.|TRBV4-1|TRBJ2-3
CASSQERQGGGQHTQYF
TGCGCCAGCAGCCAAGAACGGCAGGGAGGAGGACAGCATACGCAGTATTTT
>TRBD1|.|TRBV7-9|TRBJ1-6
CASRAGGTGSPLHF
TGTGCCAGCAGGGCAGGGGGCACCGGTTCACCCCTCCACTTT
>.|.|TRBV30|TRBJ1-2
CAWSANYGYTF
TGTGCCTGGAGTGCGAACTATGGCTACACCTTC
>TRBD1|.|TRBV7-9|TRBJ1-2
CASSSETGSYGYTF
TGTGCCAGCAGCTCCGAGACAGGGAGCTATGGCTACACCTTC
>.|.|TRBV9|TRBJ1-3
CASSVDPISGNTIYF
TGTGCCAGCAGCGTAGATCCGATCTCTGGAAACACCATATATTTT
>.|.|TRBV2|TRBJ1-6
CASRPNYGTRRAPLHF
TGTGCCAGCAGGCCGAATTACGGGACGCGGCGGGCACCCCTCCACTTT
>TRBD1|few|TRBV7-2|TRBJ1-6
CASSWDRESPLHF
TGTGCCAGCAGCTGGGACAGAGAGTCACCCCTCCACTTT
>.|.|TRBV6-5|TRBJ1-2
CASRLNYGYTF
TGTGCCAGCCGTTTAAATTATGGCTACACCTTC
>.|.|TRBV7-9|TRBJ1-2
CAGSSRANYGYTF
TGTGCCGGTTCTTCGAGGGCCAACTATGGCTACACCTTC
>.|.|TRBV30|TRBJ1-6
CAWSAVVTGSPLHF
TGTGCCTGGAGTGCTGTGGTGACAGGTTCACCCCTCCACTTT
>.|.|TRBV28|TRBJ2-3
CASSLLTLRDTNTQYF
TGTGCCAGCAGTTTATTGACCCTTAGGGATACGAATACGCAGTATTTT
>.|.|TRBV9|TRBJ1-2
CASSVDQDRGYTF
TGTGCCAGCAGCGTAGATCAGGATCGTGGCTACACCTTC
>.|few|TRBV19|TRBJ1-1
CASSKLFMNTEAFF
TGTGCCAGTAGTAAGCTGTTCATGAACACTGAAGCTTTCTTT
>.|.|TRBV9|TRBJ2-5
CASSVGQETQYF
TGTGCCAGCAGCGTGGGCCAAGAGACCCAGTACTTC
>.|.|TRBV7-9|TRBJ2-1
CASSLWSGEDEQFF
TGTGCCAGCAGCTTGTGGTCAGGGGAGGATGAGCAGTTCTTC
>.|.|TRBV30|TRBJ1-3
CAWSAGNTIYF
TGTGCCTGGAGTGCGGGAAACACCATATATTTT
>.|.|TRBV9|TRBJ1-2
CASSVEDSPYGYTF
TGTGCCAGCAGCGTAGAGGACAGCCCATATGGCTACACCTTC
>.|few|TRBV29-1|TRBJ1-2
CSVGEGQSYGYTF
TGCAGCGTTGGCGAAGGGCAGTCCTATGGCTACACCTTC
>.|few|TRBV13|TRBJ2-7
CASSLGYEQYF
TGTGCCAGCAGCTTAGGGTACGAGCAGTACTTC
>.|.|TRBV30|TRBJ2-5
CAYDWTAVGTQYF
TGTGCCTACGACTGGACAGCCGTTGGGACCCAGTACTTC
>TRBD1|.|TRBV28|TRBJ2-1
CASSLGTAVSEQFF
TGTGCCAGCAGTTTAGGGACAGCAGTGAGTGAGCAGTTCTTC
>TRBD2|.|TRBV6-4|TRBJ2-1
CASSDQERGGDNEQFF
TGTGCCAGCAGTGACCAAGAAAGGGGAGGGGATAATGAGCAGTTCTTC